This TCR beta chain is drawn from a study of graft-versus-host responses after intestinal transplantation. Study-wide results and caveats: High graft-versus-host to host-versus-graft clonal ratios were seen in allografts of patients with graft-donor T cell macrochimerism.

Here immunoSEQ multiplex PCR was the method, and the copy in TCRdb shows in-frame clones only, minus some. The sample includes about 97,000 clones, 91% of them seen just once. Concerning this clone: Antigen specificity is unknown.

The CDR3 spans 15 residues. Germline CDR1 SGHRS, CDR2 YFSETQ. The V end lost 0 bases, the J end lost 0 bases, and 7 bases lay between the germline ends. The rearrangement links TRBV5-1 to TRBJ1-3; unclear D gene. The receptor was isolated from a human donor who was the organ donor for an intestinal transplant. The sample consisted of unstimulated CD4+ T cells sorted from spleen or lymph node cells, taken before transplant. CDR3 in DNA: TGCGCCAGCAGCTTGGGGGCACCCTCTGGAAACACCATATATTTT. Protein product: CASSLGAPSGNTIYF.